This entry features one T cell receptor beta chain sequence. This sample is part of a study of T cells after somatic rescue of genetic block. Trimming left V 6 bases short and J 3 bases short, with 13 bases between. The CDR3 is made up of 14 amino acids. In germline, CDR1 is MDHEN, CDR2 SYDVKM. Produced via immunoSEQ multiplex PCR; TCRdb's table is partial and in-frame only. The table shows some 67,000 clones, with about 91% occurring only once. The clonotype originates from a man aged 40-50 years. The chain has TRBV28 and TRBJ2-3; unclear D gene. Input material: peripheral blood mononuclear cells (PBMCs). DNA of the CDR3: TGTGCCAGCAGCCCACCCCCCGGGACAGATACGCAGTATTTT. Translating gives CASSPPPGTDTQYF.